In this sample, the clone carrying this T cell receptor beta chain turned up once. Its antigen is not identified. This record comes from a study of response to subunit inactivated influenza vaccine. Findings and limits, study-wide: T cells newly recruited by each seasonal influenza vaccination are few, the authors suggested.

TCRdb reprocessed the RT-PCR reads via MiXCR and lists one record per CDR3 protein. The table has under 750,000 distinct CDR3 sequences, 12% seen once; the top ten hold around 9.6%. Trimming removed 0 bases from V and 0 bases from J; junction bases left unmatched: 5. Per germline, CDR1 SGHRS and CDR2 YFSETQ. The CDR3 loop spans 16 amino acids. The chain recombines TRBV5-1 with TRBJ2-7; 8 nucleotides align to TRBD2. This sequence was found in a man between 50 and 59 years old who received an inactivated influenza vaccine. Source: PBMCs from blood, taken on the day of vaccination. The CDR3 here is CASSLVVAGHSYEQYF. In DNA form, the CDR3 reads TGCGCCAGCAGCTTGGTGGTAGCGGGGCACTCCTACGAGCAGTACTTC.